This T cell receptor (beta chain) was identified in a study of shared clonotypes between healthy human individuals. Study overall: Every donor yielded three CD4 naive, three CD4 memory, two CD8 naive and one CD8 memory plate.

A remark on this clone: The target antigen is unknown.

The naive CD8 fraction comprised CD45RO-negative cells positively selected for CCR7 and excluded terminally differentiated effector memory CD45RA+ cells. Whole-study results and caveats: It was the non-shared clonotypes that had lower generation probabilities than clonotypes shared by all four donors. With few donors, the genetic and exposure-history diversity represented was limited.

V lost 4 bases and J 4 bases, leaving 13 bases between the germline ends. The CDR3 is made up of 14 amino acids. CDR1 is MNHEY, CDR2 SMNVEV, per germline (reference sequence). Assay execution proceeded at the deep level. The repertoire was sequenced with immunoSEQ multiplex PCR; TCRdb's copy has only in-frame clones and lacks some. The repertoire consists of roughly 770,000 clones, with 96% occurring once and the leading ten covering about 0.21%. The chain has TRBV27 and TRBJ1-2; weak D call: TRBD1 (5 bases). Material: naive CD8+ T cells sorted from blood. The receptor comes from a man aged 30 to 39 in good health. Here the CDR3 reads CASSSYRNFYGYTF. CDR3 nucleotide sequence: TGTGCCAGCAGTTCATACAGGAATTTCTATGGCTACACCTTC.